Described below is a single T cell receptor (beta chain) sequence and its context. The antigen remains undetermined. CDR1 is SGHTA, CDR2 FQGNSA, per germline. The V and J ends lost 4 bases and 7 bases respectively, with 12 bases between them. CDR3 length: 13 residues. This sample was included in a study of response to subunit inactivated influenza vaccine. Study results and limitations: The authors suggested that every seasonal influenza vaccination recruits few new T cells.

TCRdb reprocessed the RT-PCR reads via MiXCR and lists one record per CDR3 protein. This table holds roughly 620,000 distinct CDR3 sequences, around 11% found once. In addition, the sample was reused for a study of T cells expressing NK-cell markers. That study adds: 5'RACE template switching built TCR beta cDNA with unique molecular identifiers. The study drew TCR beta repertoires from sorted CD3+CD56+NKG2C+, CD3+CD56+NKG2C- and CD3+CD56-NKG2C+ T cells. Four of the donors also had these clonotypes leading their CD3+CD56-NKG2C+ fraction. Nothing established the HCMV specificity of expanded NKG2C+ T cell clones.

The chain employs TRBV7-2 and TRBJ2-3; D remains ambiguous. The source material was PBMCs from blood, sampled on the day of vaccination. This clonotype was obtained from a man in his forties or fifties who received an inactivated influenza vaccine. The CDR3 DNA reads TGTGCCAGCAGCTCCCGACAAGGGAATACGCAGTATTTT. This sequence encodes CASSSRQGNTQYF.